Listed here are 10 T cell receptor beta chains from one sample, sequenced in a study of a mutant IDH1 vaccine in newly diagnosed glioma. Indicated time point: week 35, safety follow-up. Doses of 300 ug of mutant IDH1 20-mer peptide were given with topical imiquimod. The antigens these receptors bind are not known. Repertoires were generated with immunoSEQ multiplex PCR, while TCRdb's copy carries only in-frame clones and drops some. This sample has about 32,000 clones; roughly 80% occur once, and the top ten carry about 9.3%. This specimen consisted of PBMCs, obtained from a glioma patient whose treatment included an IDH1 peptide vaccine. These TCRs come from a woman in her twenties or thirties with glioma. Some clones in this sample may be carry-over from other donors' samples.

The chain uses TRBV29-1 and TRBJ2-1; TRBD2 agrees at 13 bases. This CDR3 contains 15 residues. The germline gives CDR1 SQVTM, CDR2 ANQGSEA. With V trimmed by 6 bases and J by 5 bases, 7 bases remained unmatched. The CDR3, as DNA: TGCAGCGTACTAGCGGGAGGGCCTGGTAACAATGAGCAGTTCTTC. The encoded protein is CSVLAGGPGNNEQFF.

The chain combines TRBV7-2 with TRBJ2-1; TRBD2 aligns across 7 bases. From germline, CDR1 is SGHTA and CDR2 FQGNSA. The CDR3 runs 16 residues. V was pared by 5 bases and J by 5 bases, with 12 bases of the junction left unmatched. CDR3 coding DNA: TGTGCCAGCAGCCCACAATCCGGGACTACTAACAATGAGCAGTTCTTC. Translated, it gives CASSPQSGTTNNEQFF.

This clone was picked up one time. The J gene is TRBJ1-3, the V gene TRBV29-1; D is perhaps TRBD1 (6 bases). This CDR3 is built from 18 residues. Germline-derived CDR1 and CDR2 are SQVTM and ANQGSEA. The V gene lost 3 bases and the J gene lost 2 bases, with 23 bases spanning the gap. Here the CDR3 reads CSVDLGFGGGKAGNTIYF. CDR3 in DNA: TGCAGCGTTGATCTCGGTTTCGGGGGGGGCAAGGCTGGAAACACCATATATTTT.

As regards this clone: One end of the junction varies from germline; a read error may be responsible. V is TRBV7-9 and J is TRBJ1-1, with D unclear. From germline, CDR1 is SEHNR and CDR2 FQNEAQ (reference sequence). This CDR3 has 13 amino acids. This CDR3 reads CASSWTGNAEAFF. The DNA of the CDR3 is TGTGCCAGCAGCTGGACGGGGAACGCTGAAGCTTTCTTT.

CDR3 nucleotide sequence: TGCGCCAGCAAAGTTGGAGCTACGAACACTGAAGCTTTCTTT. As protein: CASKVGATNTEAFF. V usage is TRBV5-1 and J usage is TRBJ1-1; D remains unclear. Germline CDR1 reads SGHRS; CDR2 reads YFSETQ. The length of the CDR3 is 14 residues. Trimming cost V 6 bases and J 1 base, with 13 bases left between them.

The V gene is TRBV9, the J gene TRBJ2-4; tentatively, D is TRBD2 (6 bases). This CDR3 region has 15 residues. The V end was cut by 3 bases, the J end by 2 bases, with 12 bases between. Germline V gene sequence: CDR1 SGDLS, CDR2 YYNGEE. The CDR3 here is CASSGSSGSKNIQYF. CDR3 in DNA: TGTGCCAGCAGCGGGTCGAGCGGGTCCAAAAACATTCAGTACTTC.

The CDR3 here is CASSLRGINTGELFF. For the CDR3, the DNA is TGTGCCAGCAGCTTGCGTGGGATTAACACCGGGGAGCTGTTTTTT. The genes are TRBV5-5 and TRBJ2-2; the D is unclear. The V end was cut by 1 base, the J end by 2 bases, with 9 bases between. Germline values: CDR1 SGHKS, CDR2 YYEKEE (reference sequence). The CDR3 length is 15 residues.

V and J are TRBV7-8 and TRBJ2-1; TRBD2 aligns across 8 bases. Germline V gene data show CDR1 as SGHVS and CDR2 as FQNEAQ. The CDR3 totals 19 residues. The trim removed 2 bases at V and 1 base at J, leaving 13 bases unmatched. CDR3 in DNA: TGTGCCAGCAGCTTACGATCAGTGAGCGGGAGTCTTTCCTACAATGAGCAGTTCTTC. Translation: CASSLRSVSGSLSYNEQFF.

This clone was counted between two and nine times. The chain has TRBV7-2 and TRBJ1-5; D unclear. The V gene lost 0 bases and the J gene lost 4 bases, with 4 bases spanning the gap. The CDR3 totals 13 residues. Germline loops: CDR1 SGHTA, CDR2 FQGNSA. CDR3 sequence: CASSLAVNQPQHF. Here the CDR3 DNA reads TGTGCCAGCAGCTTAGCGGTTAATCAGCCCCAGCATTTT.

In this sample, this clone turned up a few times. The J gene is TRBJ2-2, the V gene TRBV11-3; D unclear. The CDR3 has 13 residues. V was clipped by 5 bases and J by 7 bases, with 11 bases between them. Germline values: CDR1 SGHNT, CDR2 YENEEA. CDR3 DNA: TGTGCCAGCAGCCTTCGCATGAGCGGGGAGCTGTTTTTT. Residues: CASSLRMSGELFF.